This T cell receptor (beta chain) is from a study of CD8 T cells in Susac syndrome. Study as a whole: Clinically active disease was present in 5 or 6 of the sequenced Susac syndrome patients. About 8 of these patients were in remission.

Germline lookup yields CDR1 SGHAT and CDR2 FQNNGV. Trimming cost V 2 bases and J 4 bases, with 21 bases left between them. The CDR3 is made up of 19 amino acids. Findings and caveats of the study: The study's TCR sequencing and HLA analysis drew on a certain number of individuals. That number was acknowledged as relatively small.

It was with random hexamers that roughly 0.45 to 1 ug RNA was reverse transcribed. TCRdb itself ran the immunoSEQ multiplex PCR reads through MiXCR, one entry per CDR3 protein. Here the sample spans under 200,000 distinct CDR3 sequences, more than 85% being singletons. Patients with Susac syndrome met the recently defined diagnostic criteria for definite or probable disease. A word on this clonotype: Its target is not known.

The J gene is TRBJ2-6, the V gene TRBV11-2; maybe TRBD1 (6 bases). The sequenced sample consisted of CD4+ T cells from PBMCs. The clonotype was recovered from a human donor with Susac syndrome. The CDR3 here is CASSLLLTGHLSGANVLTF. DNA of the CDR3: TGTGCCAGCAGCTTACTACTAACGGGACACCTCAGCGGGGCCAACGTCCTGACTTTC.